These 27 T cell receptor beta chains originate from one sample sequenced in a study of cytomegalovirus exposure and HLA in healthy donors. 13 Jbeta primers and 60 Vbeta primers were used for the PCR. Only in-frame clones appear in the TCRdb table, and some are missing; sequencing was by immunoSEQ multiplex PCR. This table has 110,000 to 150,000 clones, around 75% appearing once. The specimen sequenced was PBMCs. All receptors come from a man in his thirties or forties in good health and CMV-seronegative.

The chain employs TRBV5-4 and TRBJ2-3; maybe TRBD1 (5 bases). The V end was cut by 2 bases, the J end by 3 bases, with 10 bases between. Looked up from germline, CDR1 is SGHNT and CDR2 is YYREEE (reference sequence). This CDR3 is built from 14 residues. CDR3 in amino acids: CASSFPGATDTQYF. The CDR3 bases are TGTGCCAGCAGCTTCCCTGGGGCTACAGATACGCAGTATTTT.

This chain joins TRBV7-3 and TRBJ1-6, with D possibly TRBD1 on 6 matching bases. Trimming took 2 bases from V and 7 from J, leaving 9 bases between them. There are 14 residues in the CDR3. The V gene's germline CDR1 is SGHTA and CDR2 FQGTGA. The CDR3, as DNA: TGTGCCAGCAGCTTAGGACAGACGAATTCACCCCTCCACTTT. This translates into CASSLGQTNSPLHF. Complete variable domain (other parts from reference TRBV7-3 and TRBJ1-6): GAGVSQTPSNKVTEKGKYVELRCDPISGHTALYWYRQSLGQGPEFLIYFQGTGAADDSGLPNDRFFAVRPEGSVSTLKIQRTERGDSAVYLCASSLGQTNSPLHFGNGTRLTVT.

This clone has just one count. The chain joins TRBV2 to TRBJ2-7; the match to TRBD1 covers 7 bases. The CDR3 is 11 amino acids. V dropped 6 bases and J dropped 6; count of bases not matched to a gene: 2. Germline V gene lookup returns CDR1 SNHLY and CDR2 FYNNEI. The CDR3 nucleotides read TGTGCCAGCAGGAACAGGGGCGAGCAGTACTTC. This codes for CASRNRGEQYF.

The CDR3 sequence: CATLQGRYEQYF. In nucleotides, the CDR3 is TGTGCCACCCTCCAGGGGCGCTACGAGCAGTACTTC. The rearrangement joins TRBV28 to TRBJ2-7, with D perhaps matching TRBD1 (6 bases). V lost 10 bases to trimming and J lost 3 bases, with 13 bases between them. The CDR3 covers 12 residues. CDR1 and CDR2 (germline): MDHEN, SYDVKM.

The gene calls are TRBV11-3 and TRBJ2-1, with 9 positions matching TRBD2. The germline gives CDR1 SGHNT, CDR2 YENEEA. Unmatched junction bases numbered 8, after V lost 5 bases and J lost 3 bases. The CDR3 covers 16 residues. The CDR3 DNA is TGTGCCAGCAGCCCTAGGAATAGCGGGGGCTACAATGAGCAGTTCTTC. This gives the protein CASSPRNSGGYNEQFF.

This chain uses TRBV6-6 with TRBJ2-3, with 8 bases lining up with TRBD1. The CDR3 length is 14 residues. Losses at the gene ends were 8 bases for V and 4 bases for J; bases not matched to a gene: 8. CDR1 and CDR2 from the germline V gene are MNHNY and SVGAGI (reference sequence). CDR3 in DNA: TGTGCCAGCGATGACAGGGGTGAGGCAGATACGCAGTATTTT. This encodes CASDDRGEADTQYF.

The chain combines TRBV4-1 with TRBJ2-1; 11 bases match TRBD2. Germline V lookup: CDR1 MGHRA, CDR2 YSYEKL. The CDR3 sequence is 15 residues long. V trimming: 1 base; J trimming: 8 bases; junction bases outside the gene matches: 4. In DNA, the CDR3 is TGCGCCAGCAGCCAAGGACTAGCGGGAAGGGATGAGCAGTTCTTC. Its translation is CASSQGLAGRDEQFF.

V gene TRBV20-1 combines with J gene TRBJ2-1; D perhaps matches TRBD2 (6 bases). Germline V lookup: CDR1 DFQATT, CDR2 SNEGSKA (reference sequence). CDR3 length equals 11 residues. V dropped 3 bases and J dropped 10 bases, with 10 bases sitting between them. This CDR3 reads CSASRTSEQFF. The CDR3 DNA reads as TGCAGTGCTAGCCGAACTAGCGAGCAGTTCTTC.

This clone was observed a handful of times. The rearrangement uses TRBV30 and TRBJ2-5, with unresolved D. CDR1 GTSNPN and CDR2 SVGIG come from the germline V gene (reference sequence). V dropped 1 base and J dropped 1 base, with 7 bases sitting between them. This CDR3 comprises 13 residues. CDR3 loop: CAWSGTGQETQYF. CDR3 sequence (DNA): TGTGCCTGGAGTGGTACGGGCCAAGAGACCCAGTACTTC.

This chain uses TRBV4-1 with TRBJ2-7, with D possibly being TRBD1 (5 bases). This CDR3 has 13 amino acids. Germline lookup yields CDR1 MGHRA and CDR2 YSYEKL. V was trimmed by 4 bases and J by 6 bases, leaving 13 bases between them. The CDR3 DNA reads TGCGCCAGCAGCCCCAACCAGGGCACCGAGCAGTACTTC. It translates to CASSPNQGTEQYF.

The CDR3 bases are TGCGCCAGCAGCTTGGGGGCGGGAGAATCAGATACGCAGTATTTT. Translating gives CASSLGAGESDTQYF. The chain uses TRBV5-1 and TRBJ2-3; 7 nucleotides line up with TRBD2. V lost 0 bases to trimming and J lost 4 bases; unmatched junction nucleotides: 5. The CDR3 is 15 residues long. The germline V gene has CDR1 SGHRS and CDR2 YFSETQ.

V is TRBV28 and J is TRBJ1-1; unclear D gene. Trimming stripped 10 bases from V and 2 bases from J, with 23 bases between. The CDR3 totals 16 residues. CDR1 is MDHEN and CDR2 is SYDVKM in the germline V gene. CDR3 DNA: TGTGCCATCATCCCGTTGTCAGGCGCGACCAACACTGAAGCTTTCTTT. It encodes CAIIPLSGATNTEAFF.

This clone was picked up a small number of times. CDR3 region: CASSSSDRGLISPLHF. As DNA, the CDR3 is TGTGCCAGCAGCTCCTCAGACAGGGGGCTTATTTCACCCCTCCACTTT. The rearrangement joins TRBV7-9 to TRBJ1-6, with 10 bases fitting TRBD1. The germline V gene encodes CDR1 SEHNR and CDR2 FQNEAQ (reference sequence). This CDR3 is built from 16 residues. V lost 4 bases to trimming and J lost 9 bases; unmatched junction nucleotides: 9. The full variable domain, with the rest looked up from reference TRBV7-9 and TRBJ1-6, is DTGVSQNPRHKITKRGQNVTFRCDPISEHNRLYWYRQTLGQGPEFLTYFQNEAQLEKSRLLSDRFSAERPKGSFSTLEIQRTEQGDSAMYLCASSSSDRGLISPLHFGNGTRLTVT.

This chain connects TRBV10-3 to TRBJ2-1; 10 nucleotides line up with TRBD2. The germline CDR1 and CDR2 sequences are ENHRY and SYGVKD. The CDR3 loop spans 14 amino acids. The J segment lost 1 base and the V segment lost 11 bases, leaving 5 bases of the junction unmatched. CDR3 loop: CAASSGGSYNEQFF. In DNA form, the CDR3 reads TGTGCCGCCAGTAGCGGGGGGTCCTACAATGAGCAGTTCTTC.

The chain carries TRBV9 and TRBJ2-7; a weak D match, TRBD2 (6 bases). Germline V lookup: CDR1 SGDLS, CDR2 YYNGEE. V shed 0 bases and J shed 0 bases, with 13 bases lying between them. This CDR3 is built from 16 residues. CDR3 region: CASSVESASASYEQYF. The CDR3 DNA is TGTGCCAGCAGCGTAGAAAGTGCTAGCGCCTCCTACGAGCAGTACTTC.

Written as DNA, the CDR3 is TGTGCCATTAGGGGCGGGAGTAGGAAGAATGAGCAGTTCTTC. Translating gives CAIRGGSRKNEQFF. This rearrangement joins TRBV10-3 to TRBJ2-1; 7 nucleotides match TRBD2. V gave up 9 bases and J gave up 7 bases; unmatched junction bases: 12. Germline values: CDR1 ENHRY, CDR2 SYGVKD. The CDR3 has 14 residues.

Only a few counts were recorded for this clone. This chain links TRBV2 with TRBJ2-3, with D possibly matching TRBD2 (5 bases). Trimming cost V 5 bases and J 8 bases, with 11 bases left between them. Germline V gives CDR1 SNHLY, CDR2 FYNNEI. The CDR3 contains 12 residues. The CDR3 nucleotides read TGTGCCAGCAGTCGAGGACTTACTACGCAGTATTTT. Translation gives CASSRGLTTQYF.

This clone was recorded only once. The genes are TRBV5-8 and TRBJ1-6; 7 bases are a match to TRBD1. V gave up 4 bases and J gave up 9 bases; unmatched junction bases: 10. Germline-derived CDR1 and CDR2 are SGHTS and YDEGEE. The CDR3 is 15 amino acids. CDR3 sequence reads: CASSGRGTVGSPLHF. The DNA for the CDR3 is TGTGCCAGCAGCGGTAGGGGGACAGTGGGTTCACCCCTCCACTTT.

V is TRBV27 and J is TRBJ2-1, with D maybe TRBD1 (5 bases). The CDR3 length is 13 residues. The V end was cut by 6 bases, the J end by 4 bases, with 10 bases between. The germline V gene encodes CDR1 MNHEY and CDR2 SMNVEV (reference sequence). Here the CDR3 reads CASRMTAYNEQFF. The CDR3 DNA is TGTGCCAGCAGGATGACAGCTTACAATGAGCAGTTCTTC.

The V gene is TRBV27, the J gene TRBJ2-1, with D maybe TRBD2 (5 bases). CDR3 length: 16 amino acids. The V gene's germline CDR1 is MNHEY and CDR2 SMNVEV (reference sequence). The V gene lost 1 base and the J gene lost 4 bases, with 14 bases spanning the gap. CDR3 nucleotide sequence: TGTGCCAGCAGTTTATACGTTCCGAGGGAATACAATGAGCAGTTCTTC. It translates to CASSLYVPREYNEQFF.

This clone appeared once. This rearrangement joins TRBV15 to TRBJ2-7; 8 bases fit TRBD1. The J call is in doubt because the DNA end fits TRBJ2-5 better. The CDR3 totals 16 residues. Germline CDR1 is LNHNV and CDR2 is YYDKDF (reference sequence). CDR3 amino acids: CATPGEGDRREETQYF. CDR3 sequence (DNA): TGTGCCACCCCCGGAGAGGGGGACAGGAGAGAAGAGACCCAGTACTTC.

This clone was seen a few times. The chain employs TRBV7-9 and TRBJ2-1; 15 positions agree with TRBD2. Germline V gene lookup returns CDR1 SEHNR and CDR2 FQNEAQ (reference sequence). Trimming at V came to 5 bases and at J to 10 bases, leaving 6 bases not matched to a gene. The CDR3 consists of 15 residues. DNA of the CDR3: TGTGCCAGCAGCAAAGGACTAGCGGGGGGGCGGGAGCAGTTCTTC. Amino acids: CASSKGLAGGREQFF.

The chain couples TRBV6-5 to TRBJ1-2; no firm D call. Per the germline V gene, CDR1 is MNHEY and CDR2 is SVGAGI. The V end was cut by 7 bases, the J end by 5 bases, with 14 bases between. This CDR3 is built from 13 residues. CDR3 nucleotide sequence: TGTGCCAGCATGGAGAGGGTGGGGTATGGCTACACCTTC. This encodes CASMERVGYGYTF.

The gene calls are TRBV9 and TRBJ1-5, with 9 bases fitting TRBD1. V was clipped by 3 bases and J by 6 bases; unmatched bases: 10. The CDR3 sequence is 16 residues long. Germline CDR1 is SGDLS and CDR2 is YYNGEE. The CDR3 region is CASSGGTGRMSQPQHF. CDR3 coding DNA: TGTGCCAGCAGCGGGGGGACAGGGAGAATGAGTCAGCCCCAGCATTTT. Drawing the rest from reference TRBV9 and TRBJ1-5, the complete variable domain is DSGVTQTPKHLITATGQRVTLRCSPRSGDLSVYWYQQSLDQGLQFLIQYYNGEERAKGNILERFSAQQFPDLHSELNLSSLELGDSALYFCASSGGTGRMSQPQHFGDGTRLSIL.

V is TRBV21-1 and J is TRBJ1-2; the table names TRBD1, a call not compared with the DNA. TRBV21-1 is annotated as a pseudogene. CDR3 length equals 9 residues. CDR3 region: CASTGGYTF. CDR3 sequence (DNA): TGTGCCAGCACAGGGGGCTACACCTTC.

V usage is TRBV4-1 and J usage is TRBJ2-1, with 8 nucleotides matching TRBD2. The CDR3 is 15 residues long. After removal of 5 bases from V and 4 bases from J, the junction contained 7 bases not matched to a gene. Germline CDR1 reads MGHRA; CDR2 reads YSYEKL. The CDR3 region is CASSKPGLVYNEQFF. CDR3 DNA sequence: TGCGCCAGCAGCAAACCGGGACTAGTTTACAATGAGCAGTTCTTC.

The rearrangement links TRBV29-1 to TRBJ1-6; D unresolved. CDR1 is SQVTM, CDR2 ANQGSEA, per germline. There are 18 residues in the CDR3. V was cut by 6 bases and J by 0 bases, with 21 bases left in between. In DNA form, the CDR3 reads TGCAGCGTGGGGAGTGGAAGAGTGGGAGACTCCTATAATTCACCCCTCCACTTT. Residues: CSVGSGRVGDSYNSPLHF.